One sample yielded the 11 T cell receptor beta chains listed below, sequenced in a study of blood T cell repertoires in COVID-19. Profiling relied on immunoSEQ multiplex PCR, and the TCRdb table lists in-frame clones only, not all of them. The sample includes 300,000 to 450,000 clones, approximately 87% of them seen just once. Material for sequencing was peripheral blood. The receptor set was obtained from a woman aged 55 to 70 with COVID-19, enrolled during active disease.

The CDR3 nucleotides are TGTGCCAGCAGAACGGGGGGCAATTCACCCCTCCACTTT. Protein sequence: CASRTGGNSPLHF. The V and J genes are TRBV2 and TRBJ1-6; weak D call: TRBD1 (6 bases). The CDR3 totals 13 residues. V lost 6 bases and J 7 bases, leaving 10 bases between the germline ends. From germline, CDR1 is SNHLY and CDR2 FYNNEI.

The J gene is TRBJ1-1, the V gene TRBV5-1; no clear D. The germline V gene has CDR1 SGHRS and CDR2 YFSETQ. Trimming pared 5 bases from V and 5 bases from J, leaving 10 bases between. The CDR3 length is 12 residues. The CDR3 DNA reads TGCGCCAGCAGATCCGGGAGGACTGAAGCTTTCTTT. Its protein product is CASRSGRTEAFF.

V and J are TRBV18 and TRBJ2-1; D not certain. The CDR3 sequence is 12 residues long. Trimming took off 3 bases at V and 9 bases at J, with 9 bases between the two ends. Germline-derived CDR1 and CDR2 are KGHSH and LQKENI. CDR3 coding DNA: TGTGCCAGCTCACCGCAGGTATCTGAGCAGTTCTTC. It specifies CASSPQVSEQFF.

V is TRBV30 and J is TRBJ2-2, with 7 nucleotides matching TRBD2. The CDR3 is 14 residues long. Per the germline V gene, CDR1 is GTSNPN and CDR2 is SVGIG (reference sequence). With 5 bases clipped from V and 0 bases from J, the junction kept 3 bases outside the gene matches. CDR3 nucleotides: TGTGCCTGGCAGCGGGGCCCGAACACCGGGGAGCTGTTTTTT. This translates into CAWQRGPNTGELFF.

DNA of the CDR3: TGCGCCAGCCGACAGTACACAGATACGCAGTATTTT. Encoded protein: CASRQYTDTQYF. V usage is TRBV5-1 and J usage is TRBJ2-3; D might be TRBD1 (5 bases). Trimming removed 7 bases at V and 2 bases at J, with 8 bases between. This CDR3 spans 12 amino acids. In germline, CDR1 is SGHRS, CDR2 YFSETQ.

V gene TRBV4-1 combines with J gene TRBJ1-5, with D possibly matching TRBD1 (6 bases). CDR1 is MGHRA, CDR2 YSYEKL, per germline. V lost 4 bases, J lost 6 bases, and 19 bases lay in between. This CDR3 region has 16 residues. CDR3 region: CASSPIFGGAGQPQHF. As DNA, the CDR3 is TGCGCCAGCAGCCCCATCTTTGGGGGGGCAGGTCAGCCCCAGCATTTT.

This chain uses TRBV7-3 with TRBJ2-3; the D gene is possibly TRBD1 (6 bases). The germline V and J ends were trimmed by 5 bases and 4 bases, with 13 bases remaining between them. The CDR3 has 14 amino acids. Germline-derived CDR1 and CDR2 are SGHTA and FQGTGA. CDR3 amino acids: CASSPTGGSDTQYF. CDR3 bases: TGTGCCAGCAGCCCGACTGGGGGCTCAGATACGCAGTATTTT. Supplemented by reference TRBV7-3 and TRBJ2-3, the full variable domain reads GAGVSQTPSNKVTEKGKYVELRCDPISGHTALYWYRQSLGQGPEFLIYFQGTGAADDSGLPNDRFFAVRPEGSVSTLKIQRTERGDSAVYLCASSPTGGSDTQYFGPGTRLTVL.

This chain links TRBV7-3 with TRBJ2-1; D is possibly TRBD2 (6 bases). The CDR3 has 17 amino acids. The germline V and J ends were trimmed by 5 bases and 4 bases, with 21 bases remaining between them. Germline V lookup: CDR1 SGHTA, CDR2 FQGTGA. The CDR3 spells CASSPYSGTGEYNEQFF. CDR3 nucleotide sequence: TGTGCCAGCAGCCCCTACTCGGGGACGGGGGAGTACAATGAGCAGTTCTTC.

This clone has a single count. V usage is TRBV19 and J usage is TRBJ1-2, with 9 bases matching TRBD1. CDR3 length: 15 residues. With V trimmed by 4 bases and J by 1 base, 4 bases remained unmatched. Germline V gives CDR1 LNHDA, CDR2 SQIVND (reference sequence). The CDR3 sequence is CASSTTGGLNYGYTF. The CDR3 DNA reads as TGTGCCAGTAGTACCACAGGGGGCCTTAACTATGGCTACACCTTC.

CDR3 sequence (DNA): TGCGCCAGCAAGTTAGGGCGAGGGGATACGCAGTATTTT. It codes for CASKLGRGDTQYF. This chain uses TRBV5-1 with TRBJ2-3; D perhaps matches TRBD2 (5 bases). The CDR3 consists of 13 residues. Germline V gene data show CDR1 as SGHRS and CDR2 as YFSETQ. V was pared by 6 bases and J by 6 bases, with 14 bases between. Full variable domain (rest looked up from reference TRBV5-1 and TRBJ2-3): KAGVTQTPRYLIKTRGQQVTLSCSPISGHRSVSWYQQTPGQGLQFLFEYFSETQRNKGNFPGRFSGRQFSNSRSEMNVSTLELGDSALYLCASKLGRGDTQYFGPGTRLTVL.

The chain joins TRBV19 to TRBJ1-4, with a tentative D call TRBD1 (6 bases). V lost 5 bases, J lost 8 bases, and 15 bases lay in between. The CDR3 sequence is 14 residues long. Per germline, CDR1 LNHDA and CDR2 SQIVND (reference sequence). In DNA, the CDR3 is TGTGCCAGTAGTCCCCACAGGGAGAGAGAAAAACTGTTTTTT. Its translation is CASSPHREREKLFF.